Below, one T cell receptor (beta chain) is given with its context. What it binds is not known. The source of the sample is a study of T cell responses to AZD1222 COVID-19 vaccine. As for the study in general: Second doses at about 4 or about 12 weeks were pooled. Study results and limitations: The study sampled repertoires only after the peak T cell response. Only five or six AZD1222 recipients tested seropositive at baseline.

The method was immunoSEQ multiplex PCR; TCRdb's version includes in-frame clones alone and lacks a portion of them. Altogether about 150,000 clones are present, roughly 89% being singletons, with the ten largest covering under 2.5%. The CDR3 covers 14 residues. Germline loops: CDR1 SNHLY, CDR2 FYNNEI. The V gene lost 2 bases and the J gene lost 9 bases, with 16 bases spanning the gap. The sequenced sample was peripheral blood, obtained on day 0 of AZD1222 vaccination. The genes are TRBV2 and TRBJ1-2; TRBD1 might be the D (5 bases). This clonotype was obtained from an adult in good health. The CDR3 spells CASSERDPISRYTF. The DNA for the CDR3 is TGTGCCAGCAGTGAACGGGACCCCATCTCTCGCTACACCTTC.